This T cell receptor (beta chain) was found in a study of cytomegalovirus exposure and HLA in healthy donors. The PCR ran on 60 Vbeta and 13 Jbeta primers. Only in-frame clones appear in the TCRdb table, and some are missing; sequencing was by immunoSEQ multiplex PCR. Among some 100,000 clones, 75% to 85% were seen once, and the ten largest hold 3% to 4%. A few counts support this clone. Trimming left V 5 bases short and J 10 bases short, with 20 bases between. The CDR3 contains 14 residues. The V gene's germline CDR1 is SGHVS and CDR2 FQNEAQ. The clonotype was recovered from a woman between 50 and 59 years old in good health and CMV-seropositive. The V and J genes are TRBV7-8 and TRBJ1-1; D might be TRBD1 (6 bases). The source material was PBMCs. The CDR3 loop is CASSPVTGRSSAFF. The CDR3 region has the DNA TGTGCCAGCAGCCCCGTAACAGGGCGGTCTTCAGCTTTCTTT.